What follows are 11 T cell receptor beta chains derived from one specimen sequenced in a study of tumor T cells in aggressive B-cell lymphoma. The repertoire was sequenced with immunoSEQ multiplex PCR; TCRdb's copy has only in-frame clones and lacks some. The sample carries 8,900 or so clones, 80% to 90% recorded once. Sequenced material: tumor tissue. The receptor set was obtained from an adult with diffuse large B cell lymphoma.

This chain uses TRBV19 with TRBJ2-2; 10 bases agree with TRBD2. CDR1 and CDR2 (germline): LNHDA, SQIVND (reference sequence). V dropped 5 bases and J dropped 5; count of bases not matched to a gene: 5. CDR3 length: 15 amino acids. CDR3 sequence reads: CASSLTSGATGELFF. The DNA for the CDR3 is TGTGCCAGTAGTCTAACTAGCGGGGCGACCGGGGAGCTGTTTTTT.

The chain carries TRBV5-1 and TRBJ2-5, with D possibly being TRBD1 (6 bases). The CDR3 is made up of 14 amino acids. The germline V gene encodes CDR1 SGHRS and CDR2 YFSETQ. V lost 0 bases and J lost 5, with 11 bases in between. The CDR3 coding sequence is TGCGCCAGCAGCTTGGCAGGGGACCGGGAGACCCAGTACTTC. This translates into CASSLAGDRETQYF.

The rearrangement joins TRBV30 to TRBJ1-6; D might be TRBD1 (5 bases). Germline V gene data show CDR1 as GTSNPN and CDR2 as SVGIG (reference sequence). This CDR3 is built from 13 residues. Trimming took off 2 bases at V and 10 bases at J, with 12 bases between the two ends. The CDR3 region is CAWSRGVRSPLHF. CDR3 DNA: TGTGCCTGGAGTCGGGGGGTGAGGTCACCCCTCCACTTT.

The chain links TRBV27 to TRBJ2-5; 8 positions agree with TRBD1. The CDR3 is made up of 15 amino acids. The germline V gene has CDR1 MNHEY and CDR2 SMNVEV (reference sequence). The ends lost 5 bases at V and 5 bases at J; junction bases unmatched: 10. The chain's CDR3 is CASSPLDRQGETQYF. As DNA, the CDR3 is TGTGCCAGCAGTCCCCTCGACAGACAGGGGGAGACCCAGTACTTC.

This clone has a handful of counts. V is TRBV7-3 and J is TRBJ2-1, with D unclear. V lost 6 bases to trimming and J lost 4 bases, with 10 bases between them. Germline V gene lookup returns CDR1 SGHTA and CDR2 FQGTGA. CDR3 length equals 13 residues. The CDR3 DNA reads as TGTGCCAGCAGTTTTACGGTTTACAATGAGCAGTTCTTC. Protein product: CASSFTVYNEQFF.

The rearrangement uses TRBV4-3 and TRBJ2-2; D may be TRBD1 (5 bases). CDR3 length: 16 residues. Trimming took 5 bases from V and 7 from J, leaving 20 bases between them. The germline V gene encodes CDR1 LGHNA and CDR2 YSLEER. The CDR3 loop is CASSSNHFNRFGELFF. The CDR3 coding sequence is TGCGCCAGCAGCTCAAATCACTTCAACAGGTTCGGGGAGCTGTTTTTT.

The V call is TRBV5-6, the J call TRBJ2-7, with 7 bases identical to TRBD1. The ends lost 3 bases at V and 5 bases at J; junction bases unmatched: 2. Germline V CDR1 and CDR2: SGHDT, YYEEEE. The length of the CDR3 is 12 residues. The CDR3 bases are TGTGCCAGCAGCTACACAGGGGACGAGCAGTACTTC. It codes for CASSYTGDEQYF.

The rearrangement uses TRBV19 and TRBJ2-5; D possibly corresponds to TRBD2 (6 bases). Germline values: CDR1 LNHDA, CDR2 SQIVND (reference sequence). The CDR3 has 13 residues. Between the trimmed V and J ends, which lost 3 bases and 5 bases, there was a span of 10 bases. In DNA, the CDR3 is TGTGCCAGTAGTATGGGAGGCCTGGAGACCCAGTACTTC. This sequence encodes CASSMGGLETQYF.

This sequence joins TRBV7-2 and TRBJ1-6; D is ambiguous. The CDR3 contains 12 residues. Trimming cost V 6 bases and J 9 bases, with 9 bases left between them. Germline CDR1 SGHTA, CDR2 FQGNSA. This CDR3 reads CASSMGVSPLHF. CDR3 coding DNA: TGTGCCAGCAGTATGGGCGTTTCACCCCTCCACTTT.

The CDR3 nucleotides read TGTGCCAGCAGCTTTACACTAGCGGGGGGAGGAGGTACGCAGTATTTT. The encoded protein is CASSFTLAGGGGTQYF. The chain employs TRBV7-2 and TRBJ2-3, with 12 bases lining up with TRBD2. The CDR3 is 16 residues long. After removal of 3 bases from V and 8 bases from J, the junction contained 9 bases not matched to a gene. Germline lookup yields CDR1 SGHTA and CDR2 FQGNSA.

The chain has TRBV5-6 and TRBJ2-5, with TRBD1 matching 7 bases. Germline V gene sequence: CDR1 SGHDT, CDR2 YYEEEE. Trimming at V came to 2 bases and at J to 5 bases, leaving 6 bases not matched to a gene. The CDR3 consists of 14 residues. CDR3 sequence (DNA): TGTGCCAGCAGCTTCCGACAGGGCCGGGAGACCCAGTACTTC. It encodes CASSFRQGRETQYF.